The clone carrying this T cell receptor beta chain was picked up many times. What it binds is unknown. These data are taken from a study of early T cells in non-severe SARS-CoV-2 infection. Study summary: It was bulk RNA from unsorted whole blood that was sequenced, and the chains were unpaired. The study, taken as a whole, reports: VDJdb-based annotation leaned toward anti-spike CD8 responses and missed private and CD4 specificities.

The CDR3 covers 16 residues. V was shortened by 0 bases and J by 1 base, with 10 bases between the two germline ends. CDR1 is SGHRS, CDR2 YFSETQ, per germline. Individual cDNA molecules received unique molecular identifiers. One entry per CDR3 protein, called by TCRdb with MiXCR from the 5' RACE reads. The data contain 56,000 or so distinct CDR3 sequences, approximately 10% of them singletons. This receptor was obtained from an adult who was a healthcare worker with PCR-confirmed SARS-CoV-2 infection or an uninfected control (not recorded which). The sample comprised whole blood. The chain joins TRBV5-1 to TRBJ2-2, with D tentatively TRBD2 (6 bases). Here the CDR3 reads CASSLGGILNTGELFF. The CDR3, as DNA: TGCGCCAGCAGCTTGGGCGGGATTTTGAACACCGGGGAGCTGTTTTTT.